Listed below are T cell receptor beta chains from one sample, sequenced in a study of cytomegalovirus exposure and HLA in healthy donors. The data were produced by immunoSEQ multiplex PCR, yet TCRdb's version contains in-frame clones alone and is incomplete. The data contain 150,000 to 170,000 clones, 70% to 80% of them singletons. Sequences were obtained from PBMCs. All receptors derive from a young man in good health and CMV-seropositive. Both conserved end residues are part of each CDR3. The D gene is left open where the match is weak. Some rows mark clone size as missing; the rest say once, few, many or name a class of expanded clone.

V	D	J	size	DNA	CDR3
TRBV4-3	TRBD1	TRBJ1-2	-	TGCGCCAGCAGCCAAGAGGGACAGGGCCCAGCCTATGGCTACACCTTC	CASSQEGQGPAYGYTF
TRBV7-6	-	TRBJ1-1	-	TGTGCCAGCAGCCGGAAAGTTAATTGGGTGGGGGCCTCCACGAACACTGAAGCTTTCTTT	CASSRKVNWVGASTNTEAFF
TRBV14	-	TRBJ1-4	-	TGTGCCAGCAGCCAGAACAGGGCTGAAAAACTGTTTTTT	CASSQNRAEKLFF
TRBV2	-	TRBJ1-3	-	TGTGCCAGCAGTGCGGGTCTGGAGGAAAACACCATATATTTT	CASSAGLEENTIYF
TRBV30	TRBD1	TRBJ1-1	-	TGTGCCTGGATCAACAGGGGGCTTACCACTGAAGCTTTCTTT	CAWINRGLTTEAFF
TRBV19	-	TRBJ2-3	-	TGTGCCAGTAATAGAGGGTATTTTAAAACAGATACGCAGTATTTT	CASNRGYFKTDTQYF
TRBV27	TRBD1	TRBJ1-5	few	TGTGCCAGCAGTTTGAGACAGGGGAGCAATCAGCCCCAGCATTTT	CASSLRQGSNQPQHF
TRBV10-1	TRBD2	TRBJ2-3	few	TGCGCCAGCAGTGATACAACGGGAGGACTCACAGATACGCAGTATTTT	CASSDTTGGLTDTQYF
TRBV5-8	-	TRBJ2-1	-	TGTGCCAGCAGCTTGGAAACGACTAGTTTAACCTCCTACAATGAGCAGTTCTTC	CASSLETTSLTSYNEQFF
TRBV23-1	-	TRBJ1-1	once	TGCGCCAGCAGTCCGAAGTTCAGGGGCGAGGTTTTGTGGGCTTGGGCTGAAGCTTTCTTT	CASSPKFRGEVLWAWAEAFF
TRBV2	-	TRBJ1-4	-	TGTGCCAGCAGTTACAACAGGGATGAAAAACTGTTTTTT	CASSYNRDEKLFF
TRBV25-1	-	TRBJ2-1	-	TGTGCCAGCAGTGAAGATGGCCTCGGGAGCAATGAGCAGTTCTTC	CASSEDGLGSNEQFF
TRBV7-2	-	TRBJ2-2	-	TGTGCCAGCAGCTTTTCAGGGTCCACCGGGGAGCTGTTTTTT	CASSFSGSTGELFF
TRBV4-3	TRBD2	TRBJ2-1	few	TGCGCCAGCAGCCAAAGGTTTGCTAGCGGGGTAAATCCCTACAATGAGCAGTTCTTC	CASSQRFASGVNPYNEQFF
TRBV27	-	TRBJ1-4	-	TGTGCCAGCGGCCTCAGGGGAACTAATGAAAAACTGTTTTTT	CASGLRGTNEKLFF
TRBV7-9	-	TRBJ1-1	-	TGTTCCAGCAGCCCCGGACAGATCGAAGCTTTCTTT	CSSSPGQIEAFF
TRBV14	-	TRBJ2-1	-	TGTGCCAGCAGCCCGTCCAAGATGACAGAAGGGCGCAATGAGCAGTTCTTC	CASSPSKMTEGRNEQFF
TRBV4-1	TRBD2	TRBJ2-5	-	TGCGCCAGCAGCCAAAACGCGGCGGGAGAAGAGACCCAGTACTTC	CASSQNAAGEETQYF
TRBV9	-	TRBJ1-2	-	TGTGCCAGCAGCGTAGAGGCAGGGCCTAGCTATGGCTACACCTTC	CASSVEAGPSYGYTF
TRBV5-1	-	TRBJ1-2	-	TGCGCCAGCAGCTTGGAAATACAGGGCTACGGCTACACCTTC	CASSLEIQGYGYTF
TRBV7-3	-	TRBJ1-2	-	TGTGCCAGCAGCTCGTCCAGTGGCGGGCGAGACTATGGCTACACCTTC	CASSSSSGGRDYGYTF
TRBV5-6	TRBD1	TRBJ1-2	few	TGTGCCAGCAGCGTCCGACAGGGTAGCTATGGCTACACCTTC	CASSVRQGSYGYTF
TRBV28	TRBD1	TRBJ2-1	-	TGTGCCAGCGTTCCCTGGGACAGGGCCTACAATGAGCAGTTCTTC	CASVPWDRAYNEQFF
TRBV18	TRBD1	TRBJ1-2	-	TGTGCCAGCTCACCACCGGGGCGACAGGGAACTGGCTACACCTTC	CASSPPGRQGTGYTF
TRBV10-1	TRBD2	TRBJ2-1	-	TGCGCCAGCAGTGAGTCGGGACTAGTGGGCAATGAGCAGTTCTTC	CASSESGLVGNEQFF
TRBV30	TRBD1	TRBJ1-1	-	TGTGCCTGGAGTGTCGGGACAGGGGTAGAAATTGAAGCTTTCTTT	CAWSVGTGVEIEAFF
TRBV28	TRBD2	TRBJ2-5	-	TGTGCCAGCAGTTTACTGCTAGCGGGAGGGCGAGAGCAGTACTTC	CASSLLLAGGREQYF
TRBV29-1	-	TRBJ1-5	-	TGCAGCGTTGTGGCTTCTGGCAATCAGCCCCAGCATTTT	CSVVASGNQPQHF
TRBV2	TRBD1	TRBJ2-1	-	TGTGCCAGCAGTTACCGGGACAGGGGGAATGAGCAGTTCTTC	CASSYRDRGNEQFF
TRBV18	-	TRBJ1-2	-	TGTGCCAGCTCACCATTACCGACGGGGACTAACTATGGCTACACCTTC	CASSPLPTGTNYGYTF
TRBV6-5	-	TRBJ1-5	-	TGTGCCAGCAGACCCGACGGGAGCAATCAGCCCCAGCATTTT	CASRPDGSNQPQHF